This TCR beta chain stems from a study of blood T cell repertoires in COVID-19. The table came from immunoSEQ multiplex PCR; TCRdb's copy has only in-frame clones and leaves some out. This sample has over 150,000 clones, with more than 85% found just once. This CDR3 has 15 residues. The V gene's germline CDR1 is MNHEY and CDR2 SVGAGI. V lost 6 bases and J lost 1, with 13 bases in between. This receptor was taken from a man aged 55-75 years with COVID-19, enrolled during active disease. Sequencing was carried out using peripheral blood. This sequence joins TRBV6-5 and TRBJ1-5; D uncertain. This CDR3 reads CASSLGRGSNQPQHF. In nucleotides, the CDR3 is TGTGCCAGCAGCCTAGGGCGGGGAAGCAATCAGCCCCAGCATTTT.